This TCR beta chain was captured in a study of T cell responses to AZD1222 COVID-19 vaccine. The study's findings and limits: A reported finding is that nearly half of spike-specific TCRs target unmutated variant regions.

Germline CDR1 and CDR2: SGHRS and YFSETQ. This CDR3 contains 16 residues. Trimming removed 1 base from V and 1 base from J, with 12 bases in between. A word on this clone: Its antigen is not known.

Recipients boosted at about 4 weeks or about 12 weeks are pooled. This table comes from immunoSEQ multiplex PCR, and its TCRdb copy is limited to in-frame clones, with some not included. In the table there are about 180,000 clones, about nine tenths of which are singletons. The origin of this receptor is an adult who received the AZD1222 COVID-19 vaccine. This specimen was peripheral blood, taken 28 days after the second AZD1222 dose. V and J are TRBV5-1 and TRBJ1-3, with TRBD1 as a possible D gene (5 bases). CDR3 nucleotide sequence: TGCGCCAGCAGCTTGTTTTCAGGGACGTCTGGAAACACCATATATTTT. Amino acids: CASSLFSGTSGNTIYF.